The 30 T cell receptor beta chains below come from one sample, sequenced in a study of T cells in Graves' hyperthyroidism and ophthalmopathy. Amplification of TCR beta CDR3 regions was performed using RNA transcripts as template. Researchers ran a first-round RT-PCR on the TCR CDR3 using the HTBI primer set. MiXCR was run by TCRdb on the multiplex PCR reads, yielding one entry per CDR3 protein. Of around 580,000 distinct CDR3 sequences detected, 46% appear once; the ten largest clones hold roughly 8.2%. The specimen was peripheral blood or thyroid tissue (not recorded which). The receptor set was obtained from a woman between 18 and 30 years old with Graves' hyperthyroidism.

This clonotype has more than one count but fewer than ten. The V call is TRBV20-1, the J call TRBJ2-7; D is unclear. The CDR3 is 14 amino acids. Germline loops: CDR1 DFQATT, CDR2 SNEGSKA (reference sequence). Deletions cut 0 bases from V and 3 bases from J, with 12 bases between. This chain's CDR3 is CSARDRALYYEQYF. CDR3 in DNA: TGCAGTGCTAGAGATCGGGCCCTTTACTACGAGCAGTACTTC.

Remarks on this clonotype: A clone one base away is much larger, so this may be a read error. The gene calls are TRBV5-4 and TRBJ1-1, with D tentatively TRBD1 (6 bases). The V gene's germline CDR1 is SGHNT and CDR2 YYREEE (reference sequence). The CDR3 is 13 amino acids. The DNA for the CDR3 is TGTGCCAGCATCTTGAGACAGGTGACTGAAGCTTTCTTT. Amino acid sequence: CASILRQVTEAFF.

This clonotype has a count of ten or more. The V gene is TRBV12-3 or TRBV12-4, the J gene TRBJ2-7; weak D call: TRBD2 (6 bases). CDR3 size: 14 residues. V gave up 3 bases and J gave up 4 bases, with 13 bases separating them. This CDR3 reads CASSFEGGLYEQYF. The CDR3 DNA is TGTGCCAGCAGTTTCGAGGGAGGCCTTTACGAGCAGTACTTC.

This clonotype occurred many times. The chain uses TRBV6-6 and TRBJ1-1; the D gene is possibly TRBD1 (6 bases). Trimming removed 9 bases from V and 0 bases from J, with 14 bases in between. Germline V CDR1 and CDR2: MNHNY, SVGAGI (reference sequence). The CDR3 is 14 residues long. CDR3 nucleotide sequence: TGTGCCAGTGGGACAAAACTTTTGAACACTGAAGCTTTCTTT. This sequence encodes CASGTKLLNTEAFF.

This chain connects TRBV2 to TRBJ1-2, with a tentative D call TRBD1 (6 bases). Per the germline V gene, CDR1 is SNHLY and CDR2 is FYNNEI. Trimming pared 2 bases from V and 10 bases from J, leaving 8 bases between. The CDR3 is 11 residues long. The CDR3 sequence is CASSERTVYTF. The CDR3 nucleotides read TGTGCCAGCAGTGAACGGACAGTCTACACCTTC.

The table lists this clonotype with a count of one. CDR3 coding DNA: TGTGCCAGCAGTGTACCCGGGAGGGAGCAGACCCAGTACTTC. Translation gives CASSVPGREQTQYF. The chain joins TRBV2 to TRBJ2-5, with 8 bases matching TRBD2. There are 14 residues in the CDR3. Germline loops: CDR1 SNHLY, CDR2 FYNNEI. J was trimmed by 6 bases and V by 4 bases; bases with no gene match: 7.

This clonotype was recorded at least ten times. The chain links TRBV19 to TRBJ2-2, with D possibly matching TRBD2 (7 bases). The CDR3 runs 16 residues. V lost 5 bases to trimming and J lost 3 bases, with 16 bases between them. CDR1 LNHDA and CDR2 SQIVND come from the germline V gene (reference sequence). Here the CDR3 DNA reads TGTGCCAGTAGTGCAAGGGGGGGGCGCGACACCGGGGAGCTGTTTTTT. This translates into CASSARGGRDTGELFF.

This clonotype was seen at least ten times. The chain carries TRBV2 and TRBJ1-1; no reliable D call. The germline CDR1 and CDR2 sequences are SNHLY and FYNNEI. V gave up 9 bases and J gave up 1 base, with 15 bases separating them. This CDR3 is built from 14 residues. CDR3 protein: CASTLMGGNTEAFF. In DNA form, the CDR3 reads TGTGCCAGTACCTTGATGGGTGGGAACACTGAAGCTTTCTTT.

The chain has TRBV7-2 and TRBJ2-7; unclear D gene. Germline loops: CDR1 SGHTA, CDR2 FQGNSA. Trimming cost V 4 bases and J 7 bases, with 20 bases left between them. The length of the CDR3 is 15 residues. CDR3 nucleotide sequence: TGTGCCAGCAGCTCTTTCGTCGACCGAGACAATGAGCAGTACTTC. Translated, it gives CASSSFVDRDNEQYF.

This clonotype has at least ten counts. The V call is TRBV4-1, the J call TRBJ1-2; D is perhaps TRBD1 (6 bases). Germline-derived CDR1 and CDR2 are MGHRA and YSYEKL. V was shortened by 4 bases and J by 8 bases, with 26 bases between the two germline ends. The CDR3 is 17 amino acids. The CDR3 sequence: CASSPDPETGAVQGYTF. In DNA, the CDR3 is TGCGCCAGCAGCCCAGACCCCGAGACGGGGGCAGTACAAGGCTACACCTTC.

This chain links TRBV7-2 with TRBJ1-1; TRBD1 matches at 9 bases. Per germline, CDR1 SGHTA and CDR2 FQGNSA. The ends lost 5 bases at V and 0 bases at J; junction bases unmatched: 7. The CDR3 is 16 residues long. CDR3 DNA sequence: TGTGCCAGCAGCCCCAAACAGGGGGCCATGAACACTGAAGCTTTCTTT. Its translation: CASSPKQGAMNTEAFF.

The V call is TRBV7-2, the J call TRBJ2-7; 12 bases are shared with TRBD1. CDR3 length: 15 amino acids. Germline V gene lookup returns CDR1 SGHTA and CDR2 FQGNSA. J lost 5 bases, V lost 5 bases, and 7 bases had no gene match. The CDR3 region is CASSQAGTGGNEQYF. The CDR3 DNA is TGTGCCAGCAGCCAGGCCGGGACAGGGGGCAACGAGCAGTACTTC.

V gene TRBV15 combines with J gene TRBJ2-7; D is unclear. This CDR3 spans 15 amino acids. Germline V gene sequence: CDR1 LNHNV, CDR2 YYDKDF (reference sequence). Between the trimmed V and J ends, which lost 10 bases and 4 bases, there was a span of 23 bases. CDR3 loop: CASRRTAVALYEQYF. The CDR3 nucleotides are TGTGCCAGCAGACGGACGGCGGTGGCCTTGTACGAGCAGTACTTC.

The J gene is TRBJ1-4, the V gene TRBV12-3 or TRBV12-4; D is perhaps TRBD1 (6 bases). Trimming left V 5 bases short and J 6 bases short, with 13 bases between. This CDR3 has 14 amino acids. For the CDR3, the DNA is TGTGCCAGCAGTAACAGGGAGGGCTATGAAAAACTGTTTTTT. Its translation: CASSNREGYEKLFF.

There are a few counts of this clonotype. The chain joins TRBV4-1 to TRBJ2-5; D ambiguous. Looked up from germline, CDR1 is MGHRA and CDR2 is YSYEKL. V lost 1 base and J 5 bases, leaving 8 bases between the germline ends. The CDR3 covers 13 residues. CDR3 in DNA: TGCGCCAGCAGCCAAGTGAAGGGTGAGACCCAGTACTTC. Residues: CASSQVKGETQYF.

This clonotype has only a few counts. The V call is TRBV20-1, the J call TRBJ1-6; 8 positions agree with TRBD1. The CDR3 has 16 amino acids. V gave up 0 bases and J gave up 6 bases; unmatched junction bases: 7. CDR1 DFQATT and CDR2 SNEGSKA come from the germline V gene (reference sequence). The CDR3 DNA reads TGCAGTGCTAGAGATCCTTCCGGACAGGGTAATTCACCCCTCCACTTT. Translation: CSARDPSGQGNSPLHF.

This chain connects TRBV29-1 to TRBJ2-5, with 8 bases identical to TRBD1. This CDR3 is 12 amino acids long. The germline gives CDR1 SQVTM, CDR2 ANQGSEA. The V gene end was trimmed by 3 bases and the J gene end by 9 bases; junction bases not matched to a gene: 6. DNA for the CDR3: TGCAGCGTTGATAACAGGGGGGAGGCCCAGTACTTC. Its protein product is CSVDNRGEAQYF. Full variable domain (remainder filled in from reference TRBV29-1 and TRBJ2-5): SAVISQKPSRDICQRGTSLTIQCQVDSQVTMMFWYRQQPGQSLTLIATANQGSEATYESGFVIDKFPISRPNLTFSTLTVSNMSPEDSSIYLCSVDNRGEAQYFGPGTRLLVL.

This clonotype showed up many times. The chain uses TRBV2 and TRBJ2-2; D possibly corresponds to TRBD2 (5 bases). Germline assignment: CDR1 SNHLY and CDR2 FYNNEI. Trimming took 7 bases from V and 7 from J, leaving 7 bases between them. The CDR3 runs to 11 residues. This CDR3 is CASKEGGELFF. The CDR3 DNA follows: TGTGCCAGCAAAGAGGGCGGGGAGCTGTTTTTT.

This clonotype was counted between two and nine times. The J gene is TRBJ2-7, the V gene TRBV12-3 or TRBV12-4; 7 nucleotides align to TRBD2. The trim removed 0 bases at V and 1 base at J, leaving 9 bases unmatched. The CDR3 length is 17 residues. In DNA form, the CDR3 reads TGTGCCAGCAGTTTAGCCATCGGGGGGAGGAATTCCTACGAGCAGTACTTC. Translation gives CASSLAIGGRNSYEQYF.

This clonotype was seen ten or more times. The chain uses TRBV20-1 and TRBJ1-1; D not resolved. This CDR3 has 14 amino acids. V was shortened by 3 bases and J by 0 bases, with 11 bases between the two germline ends. Germline CDR1 reads DFQATT; CDR2 reads SNEGSKA (reference sequence). CDR3 protein: CSASLPVMNTEAFF. CDR3 DNA sequence: TGCAGTGCTAGTCTTCCCGTCATGAACACTGAAGCTTTCTTT.

V usage is TRBV7-9 and J usage is TRBJ1-2; D ambiguous. Trimming left V 3 bases short and J 2 bases short, with 7 bases between. The CDR3 has 13 residues. Germline CDR1 and CDR2: SEHNR and FQNEAQ (reference sequence). CDR3 region: CASSFTANYGYTF. The CDR3 DNA follows: TGTGCCAGCAGCTTTACCGCGAACTATGGCTACACCTTC.

The V gene is TRBV20-1, the J gene TRBJ1-1; D not resolved. The CDR3 runs to 14 residues. Looked up from germline, CDR1 is DFQATT and CDR2 is SNEGSKA (reference sequence). V was clipped by 0 bases and J by 1 base, with 9 bases between them. The CDR3 protein is CSARDSATNTEAFF. The CDR3 DNA reads TGCAGTGCTAGAGACAGCGCTACGAACACTGAAGCTTTCTTT.

This clonotype was counted ten times or more. V gene TRBV6-2 or TRBV6-3 combines with J gene TRBJ1-5; 8 nucleotides align to TRBD1. Trimming at V came to 5 bases and at J to 4 bases, leaving 1 base not matched to a gene. Germline assignment: CDR1 MNHEY and CDR2 SVGEGT. CDR3 length equals 13 residues. The CDR3 spells CASSHRGNQPQHF. Written as DNA, the CDR3 is TGTGCCAGCAGTCACAGGGGGAATCAGCCCCAGCATTTT.

J is TRBJ1-1 and V is TRBV29-1; TRBD1 matches 7 bases. This CDR3 is 14 amino acids long. Per the germline V gene, CDR1 is SQVTM and CDR2 is ANQGSEA. Trimming cost V 7 bases and J 3 bases; bases outside gene matches: 11. The CDR3 bases are TGCAGCGCCCGAAGAGGGGGCGGGGACACTGAAGCTTTCTTT. Translated, it gives CSARRGGGDTEAFF.

In its sample, this clonotype was seen many times. The chain couples TRBV6-2 or TRBV6-3 to TRBJ2-5, with 7 bases identical to TRBD2. The CDR3 is 15 amino acids. Germline loops: CDR1 MNHEY, CDR2 SVGEGT. With 6 bases clipped from V and 6 bases from J, the junction kept 13 bases outside the gene matches. The CDR3 DNA sequence: TGTGCCAGCAGGGACACCGGGACTATAGAGCAGACCCAGTACTTC. Amino acid sequence: CASRDTGTIEQTQYF.

The chain has TRBV7-6 and TRBJ2-7; TRBD1 matches at 7 bases. Germline lookup yields CDR1 SGHVS and CDR2 FNYEAQ. This CDR3 spans 14 amino acids. V shed 5 bases and J 3 bases; nucleotides not matched to a gene: 7. The CDR3 spells CASSLNGDSYEQYF. The CDR3 nucleotides read TGTGCCAGCAGCCTTAACGGGGACAGCTACGAGCAGTACTTC.

The chain couples TRBV24-1 to TRBJ1-2, with 8 nucleotides matching TRBD1. Germline V gene lookup returns CDR1 KGHDR and CDR2 SFDVKD. The CDR3 length is 16 residues. CDR3 nucleotides: TGTGCTACCCCAGGGGACAGGTTAAGCGATAACTATGGCTACACCTTC. Protein product: CATPGDRLSDNYGYTF.

This clonotype showed up many times. V gene TRBV12-3 or TRBV12-4 combines with J gene TRBJ1-5; D remains ambiguous. The CDR3 has 13 amino acids. Trimming cost V 5 bases and J 5 bases, with 10 bases left between them. The CDR3 is CASSPRADQPQHF. CDR3 coding DNA: TGTGCCAGCAGTCCGCGGGCGGATCAGCCCCAGCATTTT.

This clonotype was detected ten times or more. J is TRBJ1-3 and V is TRBV7-2; weak D call: TRBD1 (6 bases). CDR3 length equals 16 residues. Trimming left V 3 bases short and J 0 bases short, with 12 bases between. In germline, CDR1 is SGHTA, CDR2 FQGNSA. For the CDR3, the DNA is TGTGCCAGCAGCTTCGGTCGGGGGCTCTCTGGAAACACCATATATTTT. Translating it yields CASSFGRGLSGNTIYF.

On this clonotype itself: This clone may be a read error of a much larger clone one base away. Since no conserved phenylalanine or tryptophan closes the CDR3, a read error is the likely cause. V is TRBV5-4 and J is TRBJ2-7; TRBD2 might be the D (6 bases). Germline CDR1 and CDR2: SGHNT and YYREEE (reference sequence). The V gene lost 3 bases and the J gene lost 4 bases, with 14 bases spanning the gap. CDR3 size: 14 residues. The CDR3, as DNA: TGTGCCAGCAGCTCCTCCGGGAGCAGTTACGAGCAGTACCTC. It translates to CASSSSGSSYEQYL.